These 14 T cell receptor beta chains share one sample of origin, sequenced in a study of T-cell memory formation after mild COVID-19. TCRdb analysed the 5' RACE reads with MiXCR anew, one entry per CDR3 protein. The sample has roughly 600,000 distinct CDR3 sequences, under 20% seen once. Sequences were obtained from PBMCs or a T cell subset sorted from them (not recorded which). The source of these receptors is an adult woman who had mild COVID-19 (a few samples of this study predate the infection). Cell type and time point are not known.

This clonotype was seen just once. The rearrangement links TRBV15 to TRBJ2-5, with 7 bases aligning to TRBD2. CDR3 length: 16 amino acids. The germline gives CDR1 LNHNV, CDR2 YYDKDF (reference sequence). The junction had 5 bases not matched to a gene; V was cut back by 0 bases and J by 1 base. The CDR3 region is CATSRDWRGSQETQYF. The CDR3, as DNA: TGTGCCACCAGCAGAGATTGGCGGGGGTCCCAAGAGACCCAGTACTTC.

There are a few counts of this clonotype. The rearrangement joins TRBV6-5 to TRBJ1-5, with 7 bases aligning to TRBD1. The V segment lost 6 bases and the J segment 0 bases; nucleotides outside the gene matches: 5. The CDR3 is 15 amino acids. Germline V gene data show CDR1 as MNHEY and CDR2 as SVGAGI. The CDR3: CASSLDRTSNQPQHF. The CDR3 bases are TGTGCCAGCAGCTTGGACAGGACTAGCAATCAGCCCCAGCATTTT.

This clonotype came up a few times. The rearrangement uses TRBV12-3 or TRBV12-4 and TRBJ2-7; TRBD2 matches 11 bases. V lost 6 bases, J lost 3 bases, and 10 bases stayed unmatched. CDR3 size: 16 residues. CDR3 in amino acids: CASRKTGTSGLYEQYF. The CDR3 region has the DNA TGTGCCAGCAGAAAGACCGGGACTAGCGGACTCTACGAGCAGTACTTC.

This clonotype was seen more than once but under ten times. The CDR3 here is CASSLAVQGAKNIQYF. CDR3 nucleotide sequence: TGTGCCAGCAGCTTAGCGGTACAGGGGGCCAAAAACATTCAGTACTTC. This sequence joins TRBV5-6 and TRBJ2-4, with 7 bases aligning to TRBD1. The junction had 6 bases not matched to a gene; V was cut back by 2 bases and J by 1 base. This CDR3 spans 16 amino acids. The germline V gene encodes CDR1 SGHDT and CDR2 YYEEEE.

This clonotype was picked up many times. The rearrangement links TRBV20-1 to TRBJ2-3; possibly TRBD1 or TRBD2 for D (5 bases each). In germline, CDR1 is DFQATT, CDR2 SNEGSKA (reference sequence). The V end lost 2 bases, the J end lost 4 bases, and 16 bases lay between the germline ends. This CDR3 contains 15 residues. The CDR3 is CSARIAGSNPDTQYF. The CDR3 DNA is TGCAGTGCTAGAATCGCAGGGAGTAACCCAGATACGCAGTATTTT.

Remarks on this clonotype: A much larger clonotype is one base distant, so this may be a read error. This sequence joins TRBV11-3 and TRBJ2-3, with D maybe TRBD2 (6 bases). V dropped 5 bases and J dropped 1 base, with 7 bases sitting between them. The CDR3 length is 13 residues. Germline CDR1 reads SGHNT; CDR2 reads YENEEA. The CDR3 DNA reads as TGTGCCAGCAGCATAGCGGGCACAGATACGCAGTATTTT. This translates into CASSIAGTDTQYF.

The rearrangement links TRBV30 to TRBJ2-2; D not certain. This CDR3 has 14 residues. V lost 0 bases, J lost 0 bases, and 5 bases lay in between. The V gene's germline CDR1 is GTSNPN and CDR2 SVGIG (reference sequence). CDR3 DNA: TGTGCCTGGAGTGTACATCCGAACACCGGGGAGCTGTTTTTT. Protein sequence: CAWSVHPNTGELFF.

The chain combines TRBV27 with TRBJ2-6; D gene unclear. V was cut by 6 bases and J by 0 bases, with 9 bases left in between. This CDR3 contains 15 residues. Germline CDR1 MNHEY, CDR2 SMNVEV (reference sequence). This CDR3 is CASRGINSGANVLTF. The CDR3 DNA follows: TGTGCCAGCAGAGGGATTAACTCTGGGGCCAACGTCCTGACTTTC.

Ten or more counts support this clonotype. The V and J genes are TRBV5-1 and TRBJ1-1; perhaps TRBD1 as D (6 bases). V was shortened by 0 bases and J by 6 bases, with 12 bases between the two germline ends. CDR1 and CDR2 (germline): SGHRS, YFSETQ. The length of the CDR3 is 14 residues. CDR3 residues: CASSLVAGAAEAFF. The CDR3 nucleotides read TGCGCCAGCAGCTTGGTCGCAGGGGCCGCTGAAGCTTTCTTT.

The chain couples TRBV3-1 to TRBJ2-7; D call uncertain. Looked up from germline, CDR1 is LGHDT and CDR2 is YNNKEL (reference sequence). CDR3 length: 14 amino acids. Between the trimmed V and J ends, which lost 1 base and 2 bases, there was a span of 9 bases. Here the CDR3 reads CASSQGGPTYEQYF. CDR3 in DNA: TGTGCCAGCAGCCAAGGCGGACCGACCTACGAGCAGTACTTC.

At least ten counts were recorded for this clonotype. V is TRBV5-4 and J is TRBJ2-4, with TRBD2 as a possible D gene (5 bases). Germline loops: CDR1 SGHNT, CDR2 YYREEE (reference sequence). Trimming cost V 4 bases and J 6 bases, with 14 bases left between them. This CDR3 has 14 amino acids. The CDR3: CASSNRGGGNIQYF. In nucleotides, the CDR3 is TGTGCCAGCAGCAACCGGGGTGGCGGAAACATTCAGTACTTC.

This clonotype has more than one count but fewer than ten. The chain has TRBV20-1 and TRBJ1-1; D is unclear. Trimming pared 1 base from V and 1 base from J, leaving 7 bases between. Germline assignment: CDR1 DFQATT and CDR2 SNEGSKA (reference sequence). The CDR3 loop spans 13 amino acids. CDR3 protein: CSARAKWNTEAFF. The CDR3 nucleotides read TGCAGTGCTAGAGCGAAGTGGAACACTGAAGCTTTCTTT.

The V call is TRBV4-1, the J call TRBJ2-1, with 13 bases matching TRBD2. From germline, CDR1 is MGHRA and CDR2 YSYEKL. V lost 0 bases, J lost 3 bases, and 5 bases stayed unmatched. The CDR3 sequence is 18 residues long. The CDR3 spells CASSQDTSGGAFYNEQFF. As DNA, the CDR3 is TGCGCCAGCAGCCAAGATACTAGCGGGGGGGCCTTCTACAATGAGCAGTTCTTC.

This chain links TRBV7-2 with TRBJ1-5; no firm D call. V gave up 4 bases and J gave up 2 bases, with 12 bases separating them. The CDR3 covers 15 residues. Germline CDR1 reads SGHTA; CDR2 reads FQGNSA. CDR3 residues: CASSSQPLGNQPQHF. The CDR3 DNA reads TGTGCCAGCAGCTCTCAGCCCCTAGGCAATCAGCCCCAGCATTTT.